The present TCR beta chain was sequenced within a study of shared clonotypes between healthy human individuals. TCRdb keeps only in-frame clones here, not all; method: immunoSEQ multiplex PCR. In the table there are about 1.5 million clones, under 99% of which are singletons. This TCR came from a man aged 25-40 years in good health. Sequenced material: naive CD4+ T cells sorted from blood. Subset indicated: CD45RA+ positively selected.

The CDR3 nucleotides read TGTGCCAGCAGTTGGCCTCAGGGGTATCAGCCCCAGCATTTT. Translating it yields CASSWPQGYQPQHF. The chain links TRBV28 to TRBJ1-5; D may be TRBD1 (6 bases). The CDR3 covers 14 residues. Per germline, CDR1 MDHEN and CDR2 SYDVKM. Trimming took 4 bases from V and 5 from J, leaving 12 bases between them.